The 8 T cell receptor beta chains below come from one sample, sequenced in a study of cytomegalovirus exposure and HLA in healthy donors (dated by TCRdb to the late 2010s). The protocol used for the library was the immunoSEQ multiplex PCR assay. TCRdb's version of the immuneACCESS table is confined to in-frame rearrangements and falls short of the full clone set. An unresolved V gene accounts for under half of the shortfall where checked; the remainder is of unknown origin. The sample table holds some 70,000 clones, of which about 89% were seen once. Jointly, the top ten make up 1.7% of the sample. Sequenced material: PBMCs. Source of these receptors: a woman aged 18-29 years in good health and CMV-seronegative.

This clone was seen a few times. The chain has TRBV6-5 and TRBJ2-2; D not resolved. CDR1 and CDR2 (germline): MNHEY, SVGAGI. V lost 4 bases, J lost 5 bases, and 5 bases lay in between. The CDR3 is made up of 12 amino acids. CDR3 in DNA: TGTGCCAGCAGTTTATATACCGGGGAGCTGTTTTTT. Translated, it gives CASSLYTGELFF.

This rearrangement joins TRBV9 to TRBJ1-5, with 7 nucleotides matching TRBD1. CDR1 and CDR2 (germline): SGDLS, YYNGEE. The V and J ends lost 0 bases and 3 bases, in that order; junction bases with no gene match: 6. The CDR3 is 16 amino acids. The CDR3 loop is CASSVGQGDDNQPQHF. CDR3 nucleotides: TGTGCCAGCAGCGTAGGGCAGGGGGATGACAATCAGCCCCAGCATTTT.

V and J are TRBV21-1 and TRBJ1-1. TRBV21-1 is flagged as a pseudogene. The CDR3 loop spans 14 amino acids. The CDR3 spells CASSKDPGNTEAFF. For the CDR3, the DNA is TGTGCCAGCAGCAAAGATCCGGGGAACACTGAAGCTTTCTTT.

The V and J genes are TRBV5-1 and TRBJ2-1; 9 nucleotides agree with TRBD2. The CDR3 totals 15 residues. Trimming took 1 base from V and 6 from J; bases not matched to a gene: 5. The germline CDR1 and CDR2 sequences are SGHRS and YFSETQ. The CDR3 nucleotides read TGCGCCAGCAGCTTGCGCGGGAGGGGCCTCAATGAGCAGTTCTTC. Translation gives CASSLRGRGLNEQFF.

The rearrangement links TRBV29-1 to TRBJ2-7; no clear D gene. The V and J ends lost 4 bases and 2 bases respectively, with 6 bases between them. Germline V gene lookup returns CDR1 SQVTM and CDR2 ANQGSEA. The CDR3 totals 11 residues. CDR3 nucleotides: TGCAGCGTTGCTACTACCTACGAGCAGTACTTC. As protein: CSVATTYEQYF.

V is TRBV6-1 and J is TRBJ1-3; the D is unclear. From germline, CDR1 is MNHNS and CDR2 SASEGT. V was cut by 6 bases and J by 4 bases, with 4 bases left in between. This CDR3 spans 11 amino acids. In nucleotides, the CDR3 is TGTGCCAGCAGCCTAGGAAACACCATATATTTT. The encoded protein is CASSLGNTIYF.

The chain combines TRBV6-5 with TRBJ1-5; TRBD1 might be the D (5 bases). The CDR3 is 13 amino acids. CDR1 is MNHEY, CDR2 SVGAGI, per germline. V gave up 7 bases and J gave up 1 base, with 8 bases separating them. The CDR3: CASTPGSNQPQHF. CDR3 in DNA: TGTGCCAGCACACCAGGGAGCAATCAGCCCCAGCATTTT.

The chain carries TRBV27 and TRBJ1-2; D is possibly TRBD1 (5 bases). The CDR3 runs 15 residues. Germline CDR1 is MNHEY and CDR2 is SMNVEV (reference sequence). The ends were cut back, 0 bases at V and 4 bases at J, with 12 bases in the middle. The CDR3 is CASSLSAGLSYGYTF. DNA for the CDR3: TGTGCCAGCAGTTTATCTGCAGGGCTCAGCTATGGCTACACCTTC.